This is a list of T cell receptor beta chains from one sample in a study of cytomegalovirus exposure and HLA in healthy donors. TCRdb's table, derived via immunoSEQ multiplex PCR, lists solely in-frame clones and lacks some. The sample records 37,000 or so clones, 74% being singletons. Sequenced: PBMCs. These TCRs come from a man between 25 and 39 years old in good health and CMV-seronegative. Each CDR3 is given with its conserved first and last residue. D genes are given only for firm matches. Clone size is not always given. Where it is, it says once, few, many or a class for expanded clones.

v_call: TRBV27; d_call: TRBD1; clone_size: -; j_call: TRBJ1-2; cdr3_aa: CASTATGSRGYTF; cdr3_nt: TGTGCCAGCACCGCGACAGGGTCTCGAGGCTACACCTTC
v_call: TRBV7-8; d_call: TRBD2; clone_size: -; j_call: TRBJ2-3; cdr3_aa: CASSPRTSGGVDTQYF; cdr3_nt: TGTGCCAGCAGCCCCCGGACTAGCGGGGGGGTAGATACGCAGTATTTT
v_call: TRBV2; d_call: -; clone_size: -; j_call: TRBJ1-5; cdr3_aa: CASSVQLQPQHF; cdr3_nt: TGTGCCAGCAGTGTACAATTACAGCCCCAGCATTTT
v_call: TRBV2; d_call: -; clone_size: few; j_call: TRBJ2-1; cdr3_aa: CASRTDISYNEQFF; cdr3_nt: TGTGCCAGCAGGACAGATATCTCCTACAATGAGCAGTTCTTC
v_call: TRBV6-1; d_call: -; clone_size: -; j_call: TRBJ2-7; cdr3_aa: CATVGGGFHEQYF; cdr3_nt: TGTGCCACCGTCGGGGGAGGTTTCCACGAGCAGTACTTC
v_call: TRBV9; d_call: TRBD2; clone_size: -; j_call: TRBJ2-5; cdr3_aa: CASSASGGATQETQYF; cdr3_nt: TGTGCCAGCAGCGCCAGCGGGGGGGCTACCCAAGAGACCCAGTACTTC
v_call: TRBV5-1; d_call: -; clone_size: -; j_call: TRBJ2-2; cdr3_aa: CASSLVQGSNTGELFF; cdr3_nt: TGCGCCAGCAGCTTGGTACAGGGATCTAACACCGGGGAGCTGTTTTTT
v_call: TRBV27; d_call: TRBD1; clone_size: -; j_call: TRBJ1-6; cdr3_aa: CASRGGQGDNSPLHF; cdr3_nt: TGTGCCAGCAGAGGGGGACAGGGGGACAATTCACCCCTCCACTTT
v_call: TRBV18; d_call: -; clone_size: -; j_call: TRBJ2-1; cdr3_aa: CASSPSQSSYNEQFF; cdr3_nt: TGTGCCAGCTCACCATCACAGAGCTCCTACAATGAGCAGTTCTTC
v_call: TRBV6-6; d_call: -; clone_size: few; j_call: TRBJ1-1; cdr3_aa: CASRIGQRNTEAFF; cdr3_nt: TGTGCCAGCAGGATCGGACAGAGGAACACTGAAGCTTTCTTT
v_call: TRBV6-6; d_call: -; clone_size: -; j_call: TRBJ2-7; cdr3_aa: CASSLSGLYEQYF; cdr3_nt: TGTGCCAGCAGCCTCTCCGGACTCTACGAGCAGTACTTC
v_call: TRBV11-2; d_call: -; clone_size: few; j_call: TRBJ1-4; cdr3_aa: CASSWTATNEKLFF; cdr3_nt: TGTGCCAGCAGCTGGACAGCAACTAATGAAAAACTGTTTTTT
v_call: TRBV30; d_call: -; clone_size: -; j_call: TRBJ1-4; cdr3_aa: CACSEGPGVKLFF; cdr3_nt: TGTGCCTGTTCGGAGGGCCCCGGGGTAAAACTGTTTTTT
v_call: TRBV5-4; d_call: TRBD2; clone_size: -; j_call: TRBJ2-5; cdr3_aa: CASSRQTSGPQETQYF; cdr3_nt: TGTGCCAGCAGCCGCCAGACTAGCGGGCCCCAAGAGACCCAGTACTTC
v_call: TRBV4-2; d_call: -; clone_size: -; j_call: TRBJ2-1; cdr3_aa: CASSQARGSSYNEQFF; cdr3_nt: TGTGCCAGCAGCCAAGCTCGTGGGAGCTCCTACAATGAGCAGTTCTTC
v_call: TRBV28; d_call: TRBD2; clone_size: -; j_call: TRBJ2-1; cdr3_aa: CASRTSGRAAYNEQFF; cdr3_nt: TGTGCCAGCAGGACTAGCGGGAGGGCCGCCTACAATGAGCAGTTCTTC
v_call: TRBV7-8; d_call: TRBD1; clone_size: -; j_call: TRBJ2-7; cdr3_aa: CASSSSLTGSDNEQYF; cdr3_nt: TGTGCCAGCAGCTCCTCCCTGACAGGGTCAGATAACGAGCAGTACTTC
v_call: TRBV6-1; d_call: TRBD2; clone_size: -; j_call: TRBJ2-1; cdr3_aa: CASIPGRVDNEQFF; cdr3_nt: TGTGCCAGCATTCCAGGGAGGGTGGACAATGAGCAGTTCTTC
v_call: TRBV18; d_call: -; clone_size: -; j_call: TRBJ1-3; cdr3_aa: CASSPPNFAGWDTIYF; cdr3_nt: TGTGCCAGCTCACCACCAAATTTTGCGGGCTGGGACACCATATATTTT
v_call: TRBV10-1; d_call: -; clone_size: -; j_call: TRBJ2-5; cdr3_aa: CASSGLRGETQYF; cdr3_nt: TGCGCCAGCAGTGGTCTTCGAGGAGAGACCCAGTACTTC
v_call: TRBV6-6; d_call: TRBD1; clone_size: -; j_call: TRBJ2-1; cdr3_aa: CASSSGTGLHNEQFF; cdr3_nt: TGTGCCAGCAGTTCCGGGACAGGGTTACACAATGAGCAGTTCTTC
v_call: TRBV30; d_call: -; clone_size: -; j_call: TRBJ2-7; cdr3_aa: CAWRVRGKTYEQYF; cdr3_nt: TGTGCCTGGAGAGTAAGGGGAAAGACGTACGAGCAGTACTTC
v_call: TRBV18; d_call: -; clone_size: -; j_call: TRBJ1-1; cdr3_aa: CASSPAGRLNTEAFF; cdr3_nt: TGTGCCAGCTCACCAGCAGGGCGATTGAACACTGAAGCTTTCTTT
v_call: TRBV29-1; d_call: TRBD2; clone_size: -; j_call: TRBJ2-5; cdr3_aa: CSVPREGLRETQYF; cdr3_nt: TGCAGCGTACCTCGGGAGGGTCTACGGGAGACCCAGTACTTC
v_call: TRBV5-4; d_call: -; clone_size: -; j_call: TRBJ2-3; cdr3_aa: CASSLDSGYTDTQYF; cdr3_nt: TGTGCCAGCAGCTTGGATTCAGGGTACACAGATACGCAGTATTTT
v_call: TRBV6-4; d_call: TRBD1; clone_size: -; j_call: TRBJ2-1; cdr3_aa: CASSARQGSYNEQFF; cdr3_nt: TGTGCCAGCAGCGCCCGACAGGGTAGTTACAATGAGCAGTTCTTC
v_call: TRBV6-1; d_call: TRBD1; clone_size: few; j_call: TRBJ1-5; cdr3_aa: CASHPGGLSNQPQHF; cdr3_nt: TGTGCCAGCCACCCAGGGGGTCTGAGCAATCAGCCCCAGCATTTT
v_call: TRBV5-4; d_call: -; clone_size: -; j_call: TRBJ2-1; cdr3_aa: CASSLDSTGNYNEQFF; cdr3_nt: TGTGCCAGCAGCTTGGACTCAACAGGGAACTACAATGAGCAGTTCTTC
v_call: TRBV10-3; d_call: -; clone_size: -; j_call: TRBJ1-1; cdr3_aa: CAISGSRGENTEAFF; cdr3_nt: TGTGCCATCAGTGGATCCCGGGGGGAGAACACTGAAGCTTTCTTT
v_call: TRBV7-8; d_call: TRBD1; clone_size: -; j_call: TRBJ2-1; cdr3_aa: CASTQDRGKNGQFF; cdr3_nt: TGTGCCAGCACCCAAGACAGGGGGAAGAATGGGCAGTTCTTC
v_call: TRBV14; d_call: -; clone_size: few; j_call: TRBJ1-2; cdr3_aa: CASSQSRDYGYTF; cdr3_nt: TGTGCCAGCAGCCAGTCTCGAGACTATGGCTACACCTTC
v_call: TRBV6-1; d_call: TRBD1; clone_size: -; j_call: TRBJ2-1; cdr3_aa: CASSGTGEGYNEQFF; cdr3_nt: TGTGCCAGCTCCGGGACAGGGGAAGGATACAATGAGCAGTTCTTC